The T cell receptor beta chain described here comes from a study of shared clonotypes between healthy human individuals. The authors ran the assay at deep level. The input for sorted-subset replicate PCRs was approximately 200 ng DNA, some 30,000 T cell genomes. Data came from immunoSEQ multiplex PCR; TCRdb stores just in-frame clones and leaves some out. The data show approximately 1.4 million clones, roughly 98% seen once. Turning to this clone: Antigen specificity is unknown.

Broader study findings: About 5% of naive CD4 clonotypes were shared across a few donors. How much donors shared clonotypes was expected to be affected by sequencing depth.

Sequenced: naive CD4+ T cells sorted from blood. The subset: CD45RA+ positively selected. This TCR came from a man aged 25-45 years in good health.

CDR3 amino acids: CASSLVPGDSYEQYF. The CDR3 nucleotides are TGTGCCAGCAGCTTAGTGCCAGGGGACTCCTACGAGCAGTACTTC. The chain couples TRBV11-2 to TRBJ2-7; D possibly corresponds to TRBD1 (6 bases). V was cut by 1 base and J by 0 bases, with 10 bases left in between. The CDR3 loop spans 15 amino acids. Germline lookup yields CDR1 SGHAT and CDR2 FQNNGV.